The 13 T cell receptor beta chains listed next were all sequenced from one sample in a study of T cell changes during pregnancy in multiple sclerosis. Measured with immunoSEQ multiplex PCR; TCRdb has only the in-frame clones, and not every one. Here the sample spans roughly 63,000 clones, 90% being singletons. Sequencing used peripheral blood, obtained in the second trimester of pregnancy. Every receptor here comes from a female donor in good health, enrolled as a control in a pregnancy study.

The rearrangement links TRBV28 to TRBJ2-3; perhaps TRBD1 as D (6 bases). The CDR3 totals 14 residues. The germline V and J ends were trimmed by 9 bases and 2 bases, with 15 bases remaining between them. The germline gives CDR1 MDHEN, CDR2 SYDVKM. The CDR3 bases are TGTGCCAGTTCGACAGGAGACCTCACAGATACGCAGTATTTT. As protein: CASSTGDLTDTQYF.

This chain connects TRBV28 to TRBJ1-4, with D unresolved. Germline V gene lookup returns CDR1 MDHEN and CDR2 SYDVKM. CDR3 size: 14 residues. V was trimmed by 3 bases and J by 9 bases, leaving 14 bases between them. The CDR3 sequence is CASSFLRTEKKLFF. The CDR3 DNA reads as TGTGCCAGCAGTTTTCTGCGTACTGAAAAAAAACTGTTTTTT.

This clone came up a few times. This CDR3 is CASSEGDTPNTGELFF. Here the CDR3 DNA reads TGTGCCAGCAGTGAAGGCGACACCCCGAACACCGGGGAGCTGTTTTTT. The J gene is TRBJ2-2, the V gene TRBV6-1; no definite D call. Per the germline V gene, CDR1 is MNHNS and CDR2 is SASEGT. V was cut by 1 base and J by 0 bases, with 9 bases left in between. The CDR3 loop spans 16 amino acids.

The V and J genes are TRBV28 and TRBJ2-3, with 8 bases aligning to TRBD2. CDR1 MDHEN and CDR2 SYDVKM come from the germline V gene. The CDR3 spans 14 residues. V was pared by 3 bases and J by 5 bases, with 4 bases of the junction left unmatched. CDR3: CASSLGLVLDTQYF. The CDR3 DNA reads TGTGCCAGCAGTTTGGGACTAGTACTAGATACGCAGTATTTT.

The chain combines TRBV29-1 with TRBJ2-7; no firm D call. The CDR3 covers 11 residues. V gave up 1 base and J gave up 3 bases, with 4 bases separating them. CDR1 is SQVTM and CDR2 is ANQGSEA in the germline V gene. In DNA, the CDR3 is TGCAGCGTTGAAGTTCGCTACGAGCAGTACTTC. This gives the protein CSVEVRYEQYF.

This rearrangement joins TRBV10-3 to TRBJ2-3; 9 bases match TRBD2. J was trimmed by 5 bases and V by 0 bases; bases with no gene match: 6. Germline V gives CDR1 ENHRY, CDR2 SYGVKD. The CDR3 contains 16 residues. CDR3 DNA sequence: TGTGCCATCAGTGAGTCACGGGCGGGAGGGAAAGATACGCAGTATTTT. This codes for CAISESRAGGKDTQYF.

The chain carries TRBV5-6 and TRBJ1-2; TRBD1 aligns across 9 bases. CDR1 SGHDT and CDR2 YYEEEE come from the germline V gene. V trimming: 4 bases; J trimming: 8 bases; junction bases outside the gene matches: 9. CDR3 length equals 14 residues. DNA for the CDR3: TGTGCCAGCAGCCCGAGGACAGGGGCGAGGGGCTACACCTTC. Protein sequence: CASSPRTGARGYTF.

CDR3 DNA sequence: TGTGCCAGCAGTGAGCAGGGGGCCTATAATTCACCCCTCCACTTT. This translates into CASSEQGAYNSPLHF. The chain uses TRBV6-4 and TRBJ1-6; TRBD1 agrees at 7 bases. In germline, CDR1 is MRHNA, CDR2 SNTAGT. This CDR3 comprises 15 residues. The V and J ends lost 3 bases and 2 bases, in that order; junction bases with no gene match: 1.

This clone was seen only once. This rearrangement joins TRBV19 to TRBJ2-5, with 9 nucleotides matching TRBD2. Germline CDR1 LNHDA, CDR2 SQIVND (reference sequence). This CDR3 has 14 residues. V lost 11 bases and J lost 5; bases outside the gene matches: 12. CDR3 sequence: CAGKGGGRAETQYF. CDR3 coding DNA: TGTGCCGGCAAAGGCGGCGGGAGGGCCGAGACCCAGTACTTC.

The chain couples TRBV11-1 to TRBJ2-7, with TRBD2 identical over 7 bases. V was pared by 4 bases and J by 3 bases, with 15 bases of the junction left unmatched. Germline V lookup: CDR1 SGHAT, CDR2 FQDESV (reference sequence). The CDR3 extends over 17 amino acids. The CDR3 here is CASSSRLRASGGYEQYF. The CDR3 coding sequence is TGTGCCAGCAGCTCTAGGCTGAGGGCCTCGGGGGGCTACGAGCAGTACTTC.

The rearrangement links TRBV7-8 to TRBJ1-4, with D possibly matching TRBD1 (5 bases). Deletions cut 5 bases from V and 8 bases from J, with 21 bases between. This CDR3 is built from 16 residues. CDR1 SGHVS and CDR2 FQNEAQ come from the germline V gene. CDR3 loop: CASSRGAGGEKEKLFF. The CDR3 nucleotides are TGTGCCAGCAGCCGGGGAGCGGGGGGAGAGAAAGAAAAACTGTTTTTT.

This clone was seen only once. V usage is TRBV30 and J usage is TRBJ1-2; TRBD1 aligns across 10 bases. Looked up from germline, CDR1 is GTSNPN and CDR2 is SVGIG (reference sequence). The CDR3 covers 14 residues. The V gene end was trimmed by 5 bases and the J gene end by 7 bases; junction bases not matched to a gene: 10. This chain's CDR3 is CAWVSQTGGSGYTF. The CDR3 DNA is TGTGCCTGGGTCTCACAGACAGGGGGCAGTGGCTACACCTTC.

This rearrangement joins TRBV7-8 to TRBJ2-7; TRBD1 matches 8 bases. Trimming removed 5 bases from V and 0 bases from J; junction bases left unmatched: 12. The CDR3 is 17 residues long. Germline CDR1 SGHVS, CDR2 FQNEAQ. The CDR3 DNA is TGTGCCAGCAGCCCCGGGACAGGAGCTTACTTCTCCTACGAGCAGTACTTC. Amino acids: CASSPGTGAYFSYEQYF.